The source of this T cell receptor (beta chain) is a study of blood T cell repertoires in COVID-19. Whole-study context: Spain, Italy and the United States supplied samples that represented acute and convalescent COVID-19.

Study processing details: Cell counts per sample came from amplifying reference gene primers. The data were produced by immunoSEQ multiplex PCR, yet TCRdb's version contains in-frame clones alone and is incomplete. V and J calls and clone size are given by that table; D and trimming were obtained from the DNA. The sample has almost 400,000 clones, more than 70% seen once. This TCR was sampled from a woman aged 55-75 years with COVID-19, enrolled during active disease. The source material was peripheral blood.

CDR3 DNA: TGCGCCAGCTCGGCGGCTGCAACTAATGAAAAACTGTTTTTT. Translation gives CASSAAATNEKLFF. The chain joins TRBV5-1 to TRBJ1-4; D call uncertain. V lost 7 bases and J lost 0, with 10 bases in between. Looked up from germline, CDR1 is SGHRS and CDR2 is YFSETQ. This CDR3 is built from 14 residues. Full variable domain (missing parts from reference TRBV5-1 and TRBJ1-4): KAGVTQTPRYLIKTRGQQVTLSCSPISGHRSVSWYQQTPGQGLQFLFEYFSETQRNKGNFPGRFSGRQFSNSRSEMNVSTLELGDSALYLCASSAAATNEKLFFGSGTQLSVL.